Below are 32 T cell receptor beta chains sequenced from a single sample in a study of shared clonotypes between healthy human individuals. Libraries were prepared by immunoSEQ multiplex PCR; TCRdb keeps only in-frame clonotypes and omits some of them. The table has a few million clones, more than 90% seen once. What was sequenced was naive CD4+ T cells sorted from blood. Subset denoted: CD45RA+ positively selected. These receptors were taken from a man aged 18 to 30 in good health.

The chain uses TRBV7-9 and TRBJ1-1; D might be TRBD1 (6 bases). Germline-derived CDR1 and CDR2 are SEHNR and FQNEAQ (reference sequence). Between the trimmed V and J ends, which lost 5 bases and 5 bases, there was a span of 15 bases. CDR3 length: 14 residues. The CDR3 DNA sequence: TGTGCCAGCAGCATGAGAGGAGGGGGAACTGAAGCTTTCTTT. Protein product: CASSMRGGGTEAFF.

The genes are TRBV5-8 and TRBJ2-7, with unresolved D. In germline, CDR1 is SGHTS, CDR2 YDEGEE. The CDR3 consists of 13 residues. V dropped 4 bases and J dropped 1 base, with 9 bases sitting between them. The DNA of the CDR3 is TGTGCCAGCAGCCCCAGGACGTCCTACGAGCAGTACTTC. It codes for CASSPRTSYEQYF.

The gene calls are TRBV7-2 and TRBJ2-7; TRBD2 matches 9 bases. The trim removed 1 base at V and 2 bases at J, leaving 3 bases unmatched. CDR1 is SGHTA, CDR2 FQGNSA, per germline. CDR3 length: 15 residues. The DNA for the CDR3 is TGTGCCAGCAGCTTAGGAATAGCGGGGGCCTACGAGCAGTACTTC. Amino acids: CASSLGIAGAYEQYF.

The chain combines TRBV7-3 with TRBJ2-5; D call uncertain. Between the trimmed V and J ends, which lost 4 bases and 4 bases, there was a span of 10 bases. The length of the CDR3 is 13 residues. Germline CDR1 SGHTA, CDR2 FQGTGA. CDR3 sequence reads: CASSSTPGETQYF. For the CDR3, the DNA is TGTGCCAGCAGCTCCACCCCGGGAGAGACCCAGTACTTC. Variable domain in full (rest from reference TRBV7-3 and TRBJ2-5): GAGVSQTPSNKVTEKGKYVELRCDPISGHTALYWYRQSLGQGPEFLIYFQGTGAADDSGLPNDRFFAVRPEGSVSTLKIQRTERGDSAVYLCASSSTPGETQYFGPGTRLLVL.

V is TRBV29-1 and J is TRBJ1-1; 8 bases match TRBD1. Losses at the gene ends were 7 bases for V and 0 bases for J; bases not matched to a gene: 4. Germline values: CDR1 SQVTM, CDR2 ANQGSEA. CDR3 length equals 13 residues. This CDR3 reads CSAWTGMNTEAFF. The DNA for the CDR3 is TGCAGCGCTTGGACAGGGATGAACACTGAAGCTTTCTTT.

The chain couples TRBV2 to TRBJ1-2; 10 positions agree with TRBD1. CDR3 length: 13 residues. CDR1 is SNHLY, CDR2 FYNNEI, per germline. J gave up 8 bases and V 6 bases, and 6 bases lay outside the gene matches. CDR3 sequence (DNA): TGTGCCAGCAGGGGGGGACAGGGGCAGGGCTACACCTTC. It codes for CASRGGQGQGYTF.

The J gene is TRBJ2-5, the V gene TRBV10-1; D is unclear. The V end was cut by 0 bases, the J end by 8 bases, with 13 bases between. Germline CDR1 reads WNHNN; CDR2 reads SYGVQD (reference sequence). The CDR3 runs to 14 residues. The CDR3 DNA reads as TGCGCCAGCAGTGAGTCGGGTCCGCGACATACCCAGTACTTC. Its protein is CASSESGPRHTQYF.

Regarding this clone: Different DNA sequences within this sample yield the same CDR3. The rearrangement joins TRBV19 to TRBJ1-1; D call uncertain. Trimming removed 6 bases from V and 5 bases from J, with 4 bases in between. The CDR3 consists of 10 residues. CDR1 and CDR2 (germline): LNHDA, SQIVND (reference sequence). The CDR3 sequence is CASRGTEAFF. The CDR3 DNA follows: TGTGCCAGTAGAGGGACTGAAGCTTTCTTT.

The J gene is TRBJ2-7, the V gene TRBV5-1, with a tentative D call TRBD2 (6 bases). This CDR3 has 15 residues. The V gene's germline CDR1 is SGHRS and CDR2 YFSETQ. With 4 bases removed from V and 6 bases from J, the gap between germline ends came to 20 bases. The CDR3 nucleotides are TGCGCCAGCAGCCCTGGAGGGGCAGGAACGGCCGAGCAGTACTTC. Residues: CASSPGGAGTAEQYF.

The chain carries TRBV7-2 and TRBJ1-2, with 8 bases matching TRBD1. The ends lost 5 bases at V and 3 bases at J; junction bases unmatched: 14. CDR3 length: 17 amino acids. Germline-derived CDR1 and CDR2 are SGHTA and FQGNSA. CDR3 region: CASSQIRTGRRYYGYTF. The CDR3 nucleotides are TGTGCCAGCAGCCAAATTCGGACAGGGCGCCGCTACTATGGCTACACCTTC.

Concerning this clone itself: At the DNA level, this CDR3 is encoded by other sequences in the same sample as well. The V and J genes are TRBV18 and TRBJ2-5; D is ambiguous. The V end lost 3 bases, the J end lost 4 bases, and 9 bases lay between the germline ends. The CDR3 consists of 13 residues. Germline-derived CDR1 and CDR2 are KGHSH and LQKENI. CDR3 protein: CASSPSSLETQYF. The CDR3 coding sequence is TGTGCCAGCTCACCCTCATCGTTAGAGACCCAGTACTTC. The whole variable domain, filled in from reference TRBV18 and TRBJ2-5, reads NAGVMQNPRHLVRRRGQEARLRCSPMKGHSHVYWYRQLPEEGLKFMVYLQKENIIDESGMPKERFSAEFPKEGPSILRIQQVVRGDSAAYFCASSPSSLETQYFGPGTRLLVL.

The V gene is TRBV19, the J gene TRBJ2-5, with 10 bases that match TRBD2. Losses at the gene ends were 5 bases for V and 5 bases for J; bases not matched to a gene: 8. CDR1 LNHDA and CDR2 SQIVND come from the germline V gene (reference sequence). The CDR3 is 15 amino acids. The DNA for the CDR3 is TGTGCCAGTAGTTCTGAGCGGGGGGGCATGGAGACCCAGTACTTC. It encodes CASSSERGGMETQYF.

V and J are TRBV4-1 and TRBJ1-5; no clear D gene. The CDR3 is 15 residues long. V lost 0 bases and J 1 base, leaving 7 bases between the germline ends. The V gene's germline CDR1 is MGHRA and CDR2 YSYEKL. CDR3 loop: CASSQDLKSNQPQHF. The CDR3, as DNA: TGCGCCAGCAGCCAAGATCTGAAAAGCAATCAGCCCCAGCATTTT.

This clone was seen a single time. J is TRBJ1-2 and V is TRBV4-1, with D possibly matching TRBD1 (5 bases). V lost 0 bases to trimming and J lost 5 bases, with 13 bases between them. The CDR3 contains 15 residues. The V gene's germline CDR1 is MGHRA and CDR2 YSYEKL. This chain's CDR3 is CASSQDRALWYGYTF. The DNA of the CDR3 is TGCGCCAGCAGCCAAGACAGGGCCCTCTGGTATGGCTACACCTTC.

The V and J genes are TRBV5-1 and TRBJ1-2; D is uncertain. The CDR3 is 14 amino acids. The V gene's germline CDR1 is SGHRS and CDR2 YFSETQ. The ends were cut back, 0 bases at V and 2 bases at J, with 8 bases in the middle. The CDR3 DNA reads as TGCGCCAGCAGCTTGGGTTGGGGAAACTATGGCTACACCTTC. Residues: CASSLGWGNYGYTF.

On this clone itself: The same CDR3 is also encoded by other DNA sequences in this sample. This chain uses TRBV5-1 with TRBJ1-1; D possibly corresponds to TRBD1 (6 bases). This CDR3 comprises 16 residues. Germline CDR1 is SGHRS and CDR2 is YFSETQ. V was clipped by 0 bases and J by 0 bases, with 12 bases between them. Here the CDR3 reads CASSLGQGTMNTEAFF. CDR3 DNA sequence: TGCGCCAGCAGCTTGGGGCAGGGGACTATGAACACTGAAGCTTTCTTT. Variable domain in full (rest from reference TRBV5-1 and TRBJ1-1): KAGVTQTPRYLIKTRGQQVTLSCSPISGHRSVSWYQQTPGQGLQFLFEYFSETQRNKGNFPGRFSGRQFSNSRSEMNVSTLELGDSALYLCASSLGQGTMNTEAFFGQGTRLTVV.

The chain carries TRBV10-3 and TRBJ2-1, with 9 bases matching TRBD1. The CDR3 runs to 13 residues. Germline CDR1 ENHRY, CDR2 SYGVKD. V gave up 4 bases and J gave up 7 bases; unmatched junction bases: 2. CDR3 region: CAISATGGNEQFF. The CDR3 nucleotides are TGTGCCATCAGTGCGACAGGGGGAAATGAGCAGTTCTTC.

The chain has TRBV10-2 and TRBJ2-2; maybe TRBD2 (5 bases). The V end was cut by 7 bases, the J end by 1 base, with 10 bases between. Germline CDR1 WSHSY, CDR2 SAAADI. This CDR3 is 14 amino acids long. The CDR3 is CASTAVLNTGELFF. The CDR3 DNA is TGCGCCAGCACAGCGGTCCTGAACACCGGGGAGCTGTTTTTT.

J is TRBJ2-4 and V is TRBV7-3, with a possible D match to TRBD2 (5 bases). The V end was cut by 6 bases, the J end by 16 bases, with 13 bases between. This CDR3 is built from 10 residues. Germline V CDR1 and CDR2: SGHTA, FQGTGA. DNA of the CDR3: TGTGCCAGCAGTTTAGGGAGAGACTACTTC. It codes for CASSLGRDYF.

This CDR3 is CASSPQGYGYEQYF. The CDR3 nucleotides are TGTGCCAGCTCCCCCCAGGGATACGGCTACGAGCAGTACTTC. This chain joins TRBV6-6 and TRBJ2-7, with D maybe TRBD1 (5 bases). Trimming pared 8 bases from V and 3 bases from J, leaving 17 bases between. CDR1 MNHNY and CDR2 SVGAGI come from the germline V gene (reference sequence). The CDR3 runs 14 residues.

This chain joins TRBV25-1 and TRBJ1-5, with 11 positions matching TRBD1. With 4 bases clipped from V and 3 bases from J, the junction kept 2 bases outside the gene matches. Germline CDR1 is MGHDK and CDR2 is SYGVNS. This CDR3 has 15 amino acids. This chain's CDR3 is CASSGTGGNNQPQHF. Here the CDR3 DNA reads TGTGCCAGCAGTGGGACAGGGGGCAACAATCAGCCCCAGCATTTT. Filled out from reference TRBV25-1 and TRBJ1-5, the complete variable domain reads EADIYQTPRYLVIGTGKKITLECSQTMGHDKMYWYQQDPGMELHLIHYSYGVNSTEKGDLSSESTVSRIRTEHFPLTLESARPSHTSQYLCASSGTGGNNQPQHFGDGTRLSIL.

The chain joins TRBV7-8 to TRBJ2-7; 12 nucleotides agree with TRBD1. Germline lookup yields CDR1 SGHVS and CDR2 FQNEAQ. The CDR3 consists of 16 residues. The junction had 12 bases not matched to a gene; V was cut back by 6 bases and J by 6 bases. The CDR3 DNA is TGTGCCAGCAGTCCAGGAGGCGGGACAGGGGGCGGCGAGCAGTACTTC. This translates into CASSPGGGTGGGEQYF.

The chain couples TRBV2 to TRBJ2-2, with 9 bases that match TRBD1. J gave up 3 bases and V 7 bases, and 6 bases lay outside the gene matches. The CDR3 has 15 amino acids. Germline CDR1 reads SNHLY; CDR2 reads FYNNEI. As DNA, the CDR3 is TGTGCCAGCAATGGACAGGGGCGGGACACCGGGGAGCTGTTTTTT. Its protein product is CASNGQGRDTGELFF. Supplemented by reference TRBV2 and TRBJ2-2, the full variable domain reads EPEVTQTPSHQVTQMGQEVILRCVPISNHLYFYWYRQILGQKVEFLVSFYNNEISEKSEIFDDQFSVERPDGSNFTLKIRSTKLEDSAMYFCASNGQGRDTGELFFGEGSRLTVL.

V gene TRBV7-2 combines with J gene TRBJ2-3, with TRBD1 matching 7 bases. Germline lookup yields CDR1 SGHTA and CDR2 FQGNSA. The CDR3 has 17 amino acids. V gave up 5 bases and J gave up 0 bases; unmatched junction bases: 11. CDR3 nucleotides: TGTGCCAGCAGCCCCACAGGGGTCCCTCTAAGCACAGATACGCAGTATTTT. Its translation: CASSPTGVPLSTDTQYF. Variable domain in full (rest from reference TRBV7-2 and TRBJ2-3): GAGVSQSPSNKVTEKGKDVELRCDPISGHTALYWYRQSLGQGLEFLIYFQGNSAPDKSGLPSDRFSAERTGGSVSTLTIQRTQQEDSAVYLCASSPTGVPLSTDTQYFGPGTRLTVL.

This chain joins TRBV11-3 and TRBJ2-5; D might be TRBD1 (5 bases). Trimming stripped 1 base from V and 4 bases from J, with 19 bases between. Germline V gene data show CDR1 as SGHNT and CDR2 as YENEEA. The CDR3 has 17 amino acids. The CDR3 DNA reads as TGTGCCAGCAGCTTAGGATTTGGGGCCCCTCTGGGAGAGACCCAGTACTTC. As protein: CASSLGFGAPLGETQYF.

The count of this clone is one. V gene TRBV4-1 combines with J gene TRBJ2-5; tentative D call: TRBD2 (7 bases). Germline V lookup: CDR1 MGHRA, CDR2 YSYEKL. V was pared by 0 bases and J by 7 bases, with 12 bases between. The CDR3 contains 14 residues. In nucleotides, the CDR3 is TGCGCCAGCAGCCAAGAGAACAGGGAGGGGACCCAGTACTTC. As protein: CASSQENREGTQYF.

The rearrangement joins TRBV5-1 to TRBJ1-2, with 11 bases that match TRBD1. The V segment lost 4 bases and the J segment 11 bases; nucleotides outside the gene matches: 10. This CDR3 is 14 amino acids long. Germline V gene data show CDR1 as SGHRS and CDR2 as YFSETQ. The CDR3 is CASSPKGQGAGYTF. CDR3 in DNA: TGCGCCAGCAGCCCTAAAGGACAGGGGGCGGGTTACACCTTC.

As concerns this clone: The same CDR3 is also encoded by other DNA sequences in this sample. The rearrangement joins TRBV5-1 to TRBJ1-3; no clear D gene. V lost 1 base and J 0 bases, leaving 8 bases between the germline ends. Germline lookup yields CDR1 SGHRS and CDR2 YFSETQ. The CDR3 consists of 15 residues. The CDR3 coding sequence is TGCGCCAGCAGCTTGCTCGGGAGCTCTGGAAACACCATATATTTT. It codes for CASSLLGSSGNTIYF. Variable domain in full (rest from reference TRBV5-1 and TRBJ1-3): KAGVTQTPRYLIKTRGQQVTLSCSPISGHRSVSWYQQTPGQGLQFLFEYFSETQRNKGNFPGRFSGRQFSNSRSEMNVSTLELGDSALYLCASSLLGSSGNTIYFGEGSWLTVV.

On this clone itself: Within the sample, other DNA sequences also encode this same CDR3. The rearrangement links TRBV29-1 to TRBJ1-2; 8 bases agree with TRBD1. With 6 bases clipped from V and 4 bases from J, the junction kept 1 base outside the gene matches. The CDR3 is made up of 11 amino acids. Germline V lookup: CDR1 SQVTM, CDR2 ANQGSEA. The CDR3 nucleotides are TGCAGCGTAGGGACAGGCTATGGCTACACCTTC. Translation: CSVGTGYGYTF.

On this clone itself: This specimen includes other DNA sequences encoding the same CDR3. The gene calls are TRBV6-5 and TRBJ1-3, with a tentative D call TRBD1 (6 bases). Trimming removed 5 bases at V and 4 bases at J, with 12 bases between. There are 14 residues in the CDR3. Germline V CDR1 and CDR2: MNHEY, SVGAGI. CDR3 coding DNA: TGTGCCAGCAGTCGTCAGGGGTCGGGAAACACCATATATTTT. Amino acid sequence: CASSRQGSGNTIYF.

The gene calls are TRBV7-2 and TRBJ2-7; possible D gene TRBD1, 5 bases. This CDR3 is built from 16 residues. The V gene lost 4 bases and the J gene lost 0 bases, with 16 bases spanning the gap. Germline CDR1 is SGHTA and CDR2 is FQGNSA. The DNA for the CDR3 is TGTGCCAGCAGCTCACTCCAGGGCGATCACTCCTACGAGCAGTACTTC. As protein: CASSSLQGDHSYEQYF.

This clone was observed once. V gene TRBV10-3 combines with J gene TRBJ2-7, with 7 positions matching TRBD1. The CDR3 runs 16 residues. The germline gives CDR1 ENHRY, CDR2 SYGVKD. V lost 10 bases and J lost 0; bases outside the gene matches: 15. CDR3 nucleotide sequence: TGTGCCACCTTCCCCCGGTTGACAGGGATCTCCTACGAGCAGTACTTC. Its protein product is CATFPRLTGISYEQYF.